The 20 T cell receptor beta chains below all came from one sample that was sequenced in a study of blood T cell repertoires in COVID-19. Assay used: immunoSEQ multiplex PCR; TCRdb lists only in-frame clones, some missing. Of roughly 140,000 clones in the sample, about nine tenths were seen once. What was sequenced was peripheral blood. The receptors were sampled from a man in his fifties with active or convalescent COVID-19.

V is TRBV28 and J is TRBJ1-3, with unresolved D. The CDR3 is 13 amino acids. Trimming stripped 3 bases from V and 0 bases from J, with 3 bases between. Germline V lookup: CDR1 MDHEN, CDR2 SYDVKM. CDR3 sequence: CASSFSSGNTIYF. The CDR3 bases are TGTGCCAGCAGTTTCAGCTCTGGAAACACCATATATTTT.

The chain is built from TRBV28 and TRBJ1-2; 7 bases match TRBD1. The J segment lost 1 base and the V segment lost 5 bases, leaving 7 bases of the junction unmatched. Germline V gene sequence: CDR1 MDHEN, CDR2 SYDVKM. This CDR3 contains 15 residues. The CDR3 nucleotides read TGTGCCAGCAGTCCTCAGGACAGGCATAACTATGGCTACACCTTC. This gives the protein CASSPQDRHNYGYTF.

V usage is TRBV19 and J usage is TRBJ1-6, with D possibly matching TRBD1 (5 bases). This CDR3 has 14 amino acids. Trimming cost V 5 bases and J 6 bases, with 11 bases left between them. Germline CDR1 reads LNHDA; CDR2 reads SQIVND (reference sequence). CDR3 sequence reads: CASSGAGINSPLHF. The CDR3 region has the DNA TGTGCCAGTAGTGGGGCAGGGATTAATTCACCCCTCCACTTT.

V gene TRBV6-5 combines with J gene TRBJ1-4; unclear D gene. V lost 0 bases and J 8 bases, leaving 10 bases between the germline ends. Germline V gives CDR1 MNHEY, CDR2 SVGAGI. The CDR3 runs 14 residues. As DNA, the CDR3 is TGTGCCAGCAGTTACTCTTTAGGGAGGGAAAAACTGTTTTTT. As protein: CASSYSLGREKLFF.

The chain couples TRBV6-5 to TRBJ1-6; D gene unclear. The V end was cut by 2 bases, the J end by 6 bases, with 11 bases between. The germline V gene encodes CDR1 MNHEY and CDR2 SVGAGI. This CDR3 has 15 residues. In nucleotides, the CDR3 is TGTGCCAGCAGTTACGCGAGAGGGAGTAATTCACCCCTCCACTTT. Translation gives CASSYARGSNSPLHF.

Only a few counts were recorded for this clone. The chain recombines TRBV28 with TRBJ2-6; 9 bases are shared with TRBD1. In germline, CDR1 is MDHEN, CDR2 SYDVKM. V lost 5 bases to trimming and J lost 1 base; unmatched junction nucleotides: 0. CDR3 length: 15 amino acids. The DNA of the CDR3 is TGTGCCAGCAGTGGACAGGGGTCTGGGGCCAACGTCCTGACTTTC. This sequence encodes CASSGQGSGANVLTF.

This chain's CDR3 is CASSSPSRSSYEQYF. DNA for the CDR3: TGTGCCAGCAGCTCCCCCTCTAGGAGCTCCTACGAGCAGTACTTC. The chain has TRBV7-9 and TRBJ2-7; no clear D. V was clipped by 4 bases and J by 0 bases, with 13 bases between them. Germline V gene sequence: CDR1 SEHNR, CDR2 FQNEAQ (reference sequence). The length of the CDR3 is 15 residues.

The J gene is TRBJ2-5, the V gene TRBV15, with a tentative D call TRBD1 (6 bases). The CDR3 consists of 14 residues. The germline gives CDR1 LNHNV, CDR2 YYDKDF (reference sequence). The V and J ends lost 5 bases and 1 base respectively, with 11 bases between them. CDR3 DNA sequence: TGTGCCACCAGCGCCCGGACAGTCCAAGAGACCCAGTACTTC. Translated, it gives CATSARTVQETQYF.

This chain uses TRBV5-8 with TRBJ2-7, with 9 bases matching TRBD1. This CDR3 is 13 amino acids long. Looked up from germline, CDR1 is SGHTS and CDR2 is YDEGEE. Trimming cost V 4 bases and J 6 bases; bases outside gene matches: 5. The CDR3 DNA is TGTGCCAGCAGCCAACAGGGGGCTCTCGAGCAGTACTTC. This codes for CASSQQGALEQYF.

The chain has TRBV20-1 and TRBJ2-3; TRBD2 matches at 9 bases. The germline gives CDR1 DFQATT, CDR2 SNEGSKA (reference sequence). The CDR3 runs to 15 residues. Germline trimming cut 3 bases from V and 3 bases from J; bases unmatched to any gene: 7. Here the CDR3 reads CSASYSGSVTDTQYF. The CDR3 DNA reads TGCAGTGCTAGTTATAGCGGGAGTGTTACAGATACGCAGTATTTT.

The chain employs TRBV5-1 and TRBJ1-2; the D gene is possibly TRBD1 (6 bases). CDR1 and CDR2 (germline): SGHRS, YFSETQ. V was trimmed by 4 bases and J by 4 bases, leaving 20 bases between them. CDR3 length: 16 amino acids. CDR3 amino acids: CASSLAPGERFYGYTF. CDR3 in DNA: TGCGCCAGCAGCCTGGCCCCAGGGGAGAGGTTCTATGGCTACACCTTC.

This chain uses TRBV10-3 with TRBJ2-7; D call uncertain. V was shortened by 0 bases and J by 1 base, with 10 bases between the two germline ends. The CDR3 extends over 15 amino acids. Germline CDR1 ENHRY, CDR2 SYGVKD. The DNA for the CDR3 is TGTGCCATCAGTGAGTCGGCACATATTTCCTACGAGCAGTACTTC. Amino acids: CAISESAHISYEQYF.

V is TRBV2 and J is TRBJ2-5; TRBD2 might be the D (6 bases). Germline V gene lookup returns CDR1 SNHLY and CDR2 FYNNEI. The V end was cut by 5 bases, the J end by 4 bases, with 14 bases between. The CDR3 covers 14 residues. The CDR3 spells CASSHLGGRETQYF. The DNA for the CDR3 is TGTGCCAGCAGTCACTTGGGAGGTCGAGAGACCCAGTACTTC.

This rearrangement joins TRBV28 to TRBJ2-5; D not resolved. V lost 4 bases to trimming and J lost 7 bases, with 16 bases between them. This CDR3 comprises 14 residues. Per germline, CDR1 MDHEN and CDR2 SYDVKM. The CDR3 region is CASSSQTGPRTQYF. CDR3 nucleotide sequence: TGTGCCAGCAGTTCCCAGACTGGCCCGAGGACCCAGTACTTC.

Here the CDR3 reads CSGSGGPGYTF. CDR3 DNA: TGCAGTGGAAGCGGGGGACCTGGCTACACCTTC. This sequence joins TRBV20-1 and TRBJ1-2, with D maybe TRBD1 (5 bases). This CDR3 is built from 11 residues. V was clipped by 7 bases and J by 7 bases, with 13 bases between them. The germline V gene encodes CDR1 DFQATT and CDR2 SNEGSKA (reference sequence).

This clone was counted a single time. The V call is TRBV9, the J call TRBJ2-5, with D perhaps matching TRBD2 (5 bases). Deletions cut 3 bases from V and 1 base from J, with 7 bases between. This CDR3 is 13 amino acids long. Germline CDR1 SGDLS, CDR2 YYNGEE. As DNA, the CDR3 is TGTGCCAGCAGCGCCGGGGTCCAAGAGACCCAGTACTTC. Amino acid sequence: CASSAGVQETQYF. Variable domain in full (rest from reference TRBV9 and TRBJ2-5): DSGVTQTPKHLITATGQRVTLRCSPRSGDLSVYWYQQSLDQGLQFLIQYYNGEERAKGNILERFSAQQFPDLHSELNLSSLELGDSALYFCASSAGVQETQYFGPGTRLLVL.

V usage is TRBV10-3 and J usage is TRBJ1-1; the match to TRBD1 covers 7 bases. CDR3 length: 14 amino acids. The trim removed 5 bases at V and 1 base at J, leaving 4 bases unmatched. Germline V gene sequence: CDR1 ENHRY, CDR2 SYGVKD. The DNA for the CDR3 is TGTGCCATCAGTCCATGGACAGGGAACACTGAAGCTTTCTTT. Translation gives CAISPWTGNTEAFF.

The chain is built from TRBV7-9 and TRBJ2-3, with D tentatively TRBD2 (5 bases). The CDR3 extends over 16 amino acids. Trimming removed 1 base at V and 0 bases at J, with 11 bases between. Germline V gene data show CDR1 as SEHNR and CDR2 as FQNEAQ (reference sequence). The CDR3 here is CASSLGRRESTDTQYF. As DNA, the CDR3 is TGTGCCAGCAGCTTAGGCCGCCGGGAAAGCACAGATACGCAGTATTTT.

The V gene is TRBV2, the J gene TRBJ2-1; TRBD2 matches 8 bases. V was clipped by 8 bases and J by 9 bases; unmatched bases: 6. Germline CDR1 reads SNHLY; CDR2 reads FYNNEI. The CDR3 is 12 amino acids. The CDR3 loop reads CASWPAGAEQFF. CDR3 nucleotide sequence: TGTGCCAGCTGGCCAGCGGGAGCTGAGCAGTTCTTC.

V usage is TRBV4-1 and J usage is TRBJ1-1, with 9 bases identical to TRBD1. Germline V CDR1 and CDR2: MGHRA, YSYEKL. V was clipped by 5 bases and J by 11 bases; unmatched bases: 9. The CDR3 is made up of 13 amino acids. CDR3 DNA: TGCGCCAGCAGCGCGGGACAGGGTAAAGGGGCTTTCTTT. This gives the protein CASSAGQGKGAFF.